A selection of T cell receptor beta chains follows, all from one sample in a study of blood T cell repertoires in COVID-19. TCRdb's table, derived via immunoSEQ multiplex PCR, lists solely in-frame clones and lacks some. This sample has some 98,000 clones; approximately 82% occur once, and the top ten carry under 11%. What was sequenced was peripheral blood. These receptors were taken from an older man with acute or convalescent COVID-19. CDR3s include the opening cysteine and the closing phenylalanine or tryptophan. D genes are given only for firm matches. Expanded clones are given a class, and other clones once, few, many or no size at all.

clone size	V gene	D gene	J gene	CDR3 protein	CDR3 DNA
.	TRBV5-6	.	TRBJ2-5	CASSWTVQETQYF	TGTGCCAGCAGCTGGACAGTACAAGAGACCCAGTACTTC
.	TRBV3-1/TRBV3-2	TRBD2	TRBJ2-1	CASSQELSGLAGGGEQFF	TGTGCCAGCAGCCAAGAACTAAGTGGACTAGCGGGGGGCGGGGAGCAGTTCTTC
.	TRBV15	.	TRBJ1-6	CATSRDVREALVHF	TGTGCCACCAGCAGAGATGTTCGGGAGGCTCTAGTCCACTTT
once	TRBV19	.	TRBJ2-1	CASSIGTGSNEQFF	TGTGCCAGTAGTATAGGGACGGGATCCAATGAGCAGTTCTTC
.	TRBV6-5	.	TRBJ1-1	CASSLYREMNTEAFF	TGTGCCAGCAGTTTATACAGGGAAATGAACACTGAAGCTTTCTTT
few	TRBV3-1/TRBV3-2	.	TRBJ1-6	CASSQGRQATYF	TGTGCCAGCAGCCAAGGAAGGCAGGCGACCTACTTT
.	TRBV5-5	TRBD1	TRBJ1-1	CASSRSHGRGDTEAFF	TGTGCCAGCAGCCGTTCACATGGCAGGGGGGACACTGAAGCTTTCTTT
.	TRBV11-1	.	TRBJ1-1	CASSLSPGYTEAFF	TGTGCCAGCAGCTTATCCCCTGGCTACACTGAAGCTTTCTTT
.	TRBV7-8	.	TRBJ1-1	CASSLVGGHMNTEAFF	TGTGCCAGCAGCTTAGTCGGAGGCCACATGAACACTGAAGCTTTCTTT
.	TRBV7-3	.	TRBJ2-1	CASSPTGGIGNEQFF	TGTGCCAGCAGCCCCACCGGAGGGATCGGGAATGAGCAGTTCTTC
.	TRBV6-2/TRBV6-3	TRBD1	TRBJ1-2	CASSRTGSYGYTF	TGTGCCAGCAGCCGGACAGGCTCCTATGGCTACACCTTC
.	TRBV30	.	TRBJ1-1	CAWQPVYTEAFF	TGTGCCTGGCAACCAGTGTACACTGAAGCTTTCTTT
once	TRBV5-1	TRBD2	TRBJ2-1	CASFSGLAGSEQFF	TGCGCATCCTTTTCGGGACTAGCGGGAAGTGAGCAGTTCTTC
.	TRBV5-1	.	TRBJ2-6	CASSLGDSGANVLTF	TGCGCCAGCAGCCTAGGTGACTCTGGGGCCAACGTCCTGACTTTC
.	TRBV27	TRBD2	TRBJ2-1	CASRGLAGVHEQFF	TGTGCCAGCAGGGGACTAGCGGGAGTCCATGAGCAGTTCTTC
once	TRBV7-2	TRBD1	TRBJ1-2	CASRATGNGYTF	TGTGCCAGCAGGGCGACAGGGAATGGCTACACCTTC
.	TRBV28	TRBD1	TRBJ2-1	CASSSTGVGKQGEQFF	TGTGCCAGCAGTTCGACAGGGGTGGGAAAACAGGGTGAGCAGTTCTTC
.	TRBV28	.	TRBJ2-1	CASTLRPSSYNEQFF	TGTGCCAGCACCCTCCGCCCTAGCTCCTACAATGAGCAGTTCTTC
.	TRBV9	.	TRBJ2-5	CASSVGFGETQYF	TGTGCCAGCAGCGTAGGGTTCGGGGAGACCCAGTACTTC
.	TRBV7-8	.	TRBJ2-2	CASSLQGTHTGELFF	TGTGCCAGCAGCCTACAGGGAACCCACACCGGGGAGCTGTTTTTT
.	TRBV7-8	TRBD1	TRBJ1-1	CASSQYPRQGSNTEAFF	TGTGCCAGCAGCCAATATCCTCGACAGGGCTCGAACACTGAAGCTTTCTTT
.	TRBV18	.	TRBJ1-5	CASSPGLGNQPQHF	TGTGCCAGCTCACCAGGGCTGGGCAATCAGCCCCAGCATTTT
.	TRBV7-3	.	TRBJ2-2	CASSLYGTGELFF	TGTGCCAGCAGCTTATACGGGACCGGGGAGCTGTTTTTT
.	TRBV7-2	.	TRBJ2-7	CASSSARQATYEQYF	TGTGCCAGCAGCTCAGCAAGACAGGCAACCTACGAGCAGTACTTC
.	TRBV7-2	.	TRBJ1-4	CASSWQTDTNEKLFF	TGTGCCAGCAGCTGGCAGACAGATACTAATGAAAAACTGTTTTTT
.	TRBV29-1	.	TRBJ2-7	CSVNRGTYEQYF	TGCAGCGTCAACCGGGGTACGTACGAGCAGTACTTC
.	TRBV7-2	TRBD1	TRBJ2-7	CASSRDRAPEQYF	TGTGCCAGCAGCCGGGACAGGGCCCCCGAGCAGTACTTC
.	TRBV3-1/TRBV3-2	.	TRBJ1-2	CASSQDGGVNYGYTF	TGTGCCAGCAGCCAAGACGGGGGGGTTAACTATGGCTACACCTTC
.	TRBV15	TRBD1	TRBJ1-5	CATSRGGDRGRQPQHF	TGTGCCACCAGCAGAGGTGGGGACAGGGGTAGACAGCCCCAGCATTTT
once	TRBV30	.	TRBJ1-3	CAWRESGNTIYF	TGTGCCTGGAGAGAGTCTGGAAACACCATATATTTT